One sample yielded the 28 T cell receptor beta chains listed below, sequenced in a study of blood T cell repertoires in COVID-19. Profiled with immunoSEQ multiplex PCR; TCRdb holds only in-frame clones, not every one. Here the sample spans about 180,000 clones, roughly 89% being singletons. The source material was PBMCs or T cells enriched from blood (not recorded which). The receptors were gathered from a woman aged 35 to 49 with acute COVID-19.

The CDR3 sequence: CASSVRGNEQFF. CDR3 nucleotide sequence: TGTGCCAGTAGTGTCAGGGGTAATGAGCAGTTCTTC. The chain recombines TRBV19 with TRBJ2-1, with a tentative D call TRBD1 (6 bases). V was clipped by 5 bases and J by 7 bases, with 9 bases between them. There are 12 residues in the CDR3. Germline values: CDR1 LNHDA, CDR2 SQIVND (reference sequence).

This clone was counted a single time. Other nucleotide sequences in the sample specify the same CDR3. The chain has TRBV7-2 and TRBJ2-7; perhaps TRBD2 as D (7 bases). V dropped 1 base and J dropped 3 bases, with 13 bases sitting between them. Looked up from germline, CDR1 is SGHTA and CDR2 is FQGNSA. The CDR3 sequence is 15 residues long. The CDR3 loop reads CASSLVPGGSYEQYF. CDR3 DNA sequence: TGTGCCAGCAGCTTAGTACCGGGGGGCAGCTACGAGCAGTACTTC.

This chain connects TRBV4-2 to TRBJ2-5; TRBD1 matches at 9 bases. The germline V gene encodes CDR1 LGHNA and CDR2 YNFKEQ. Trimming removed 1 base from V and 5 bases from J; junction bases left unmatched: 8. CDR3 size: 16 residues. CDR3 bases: TGTGCCAGCAGCCAAGTCTCCAGCGGGACAGGGGAGACCCAGTACTTC. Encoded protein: CASSQVSSGTGETQYF.

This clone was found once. CDR3 sequence (DNA): TGTGCCAGCAGTTCCACAGGGGCCTCTGGAAACACCATATATTTT. The encoded protein is CASSSTGASGNTIYF. This sequence joins TRBV27 and TRBJ1-3, with TRBD1 identical over 7 bases. Germline trimming cut 4 bases from V and 0 bases from J; bases unmatched to any gene: 3. The CDR3 sequence is 15 residues long. Germline assignment: CDR1 MNHEY and CDR2 SMNVEV (reference sequence).

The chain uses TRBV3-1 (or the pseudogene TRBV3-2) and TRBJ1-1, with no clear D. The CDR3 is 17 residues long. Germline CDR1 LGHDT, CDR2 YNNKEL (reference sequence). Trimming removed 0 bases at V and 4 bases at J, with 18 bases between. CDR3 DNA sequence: TGTGCCAGCAGCCAAGAAAGTCAGGCCCAGTCGGCCACTGAAGCTTTCTTT. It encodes CASSQESQAQSATEAFF.

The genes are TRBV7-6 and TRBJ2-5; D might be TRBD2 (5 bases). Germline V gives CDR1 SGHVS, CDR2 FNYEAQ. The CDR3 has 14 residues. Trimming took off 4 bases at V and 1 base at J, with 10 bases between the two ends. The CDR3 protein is CASSSTGFQETQYF. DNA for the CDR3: TGTGCCAGCAGCTCAACGGGGTTCCAAGAGACCCAGTACTTC.

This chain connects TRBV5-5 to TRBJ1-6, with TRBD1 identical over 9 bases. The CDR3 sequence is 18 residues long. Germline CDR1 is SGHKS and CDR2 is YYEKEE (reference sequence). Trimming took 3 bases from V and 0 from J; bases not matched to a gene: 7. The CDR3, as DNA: TGTGCCAGCAGCTCCCGGGACAGGGCCGGCTCCTATAATTCACCCCTCCACTTT. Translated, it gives CASSSRDRAGSYNSPLHF.

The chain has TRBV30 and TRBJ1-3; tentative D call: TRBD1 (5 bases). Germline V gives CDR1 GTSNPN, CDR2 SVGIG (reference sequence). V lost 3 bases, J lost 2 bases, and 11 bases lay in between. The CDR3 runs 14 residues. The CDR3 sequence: CAWRAGMPGNTIYF. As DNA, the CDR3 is TGTGCCTGGAGAGCAGGGATGCCTGGAAACACCATATATTTT.

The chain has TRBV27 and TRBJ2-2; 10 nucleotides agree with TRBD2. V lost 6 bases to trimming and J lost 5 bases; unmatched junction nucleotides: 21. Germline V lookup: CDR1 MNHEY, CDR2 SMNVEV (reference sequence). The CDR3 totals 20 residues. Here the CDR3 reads CASSRPGRSSGSLWTGELFF. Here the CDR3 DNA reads TGTGCCAGCAGCCGCCCTGGCCGATCTAGCGGGAGTCTGTGGACCGGGGAGCTGTTTTTT.

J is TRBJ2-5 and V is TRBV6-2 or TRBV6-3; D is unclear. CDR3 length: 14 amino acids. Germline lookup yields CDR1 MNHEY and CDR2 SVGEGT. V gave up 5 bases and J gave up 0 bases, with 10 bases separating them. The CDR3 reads CASSQTMYQETQYF. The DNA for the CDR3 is TGTGCCAGCAGTCAAACTATGTACCAAGAGACCCAGTACTTC.

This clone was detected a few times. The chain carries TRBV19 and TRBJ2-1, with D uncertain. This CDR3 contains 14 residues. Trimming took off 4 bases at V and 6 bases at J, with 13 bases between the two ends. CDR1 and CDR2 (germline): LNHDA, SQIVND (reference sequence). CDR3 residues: CASSTPREANEQFF. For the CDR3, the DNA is TGTGCCAGTAGTACCCCGAGAGAGGCCAATGAGCAGTTCTTC.

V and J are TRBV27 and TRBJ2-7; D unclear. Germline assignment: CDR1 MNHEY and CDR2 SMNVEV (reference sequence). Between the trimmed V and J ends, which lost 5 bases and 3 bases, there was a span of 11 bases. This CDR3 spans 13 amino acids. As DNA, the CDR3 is TGTGCCAGCAGTCCAGACGGGTTCTACGAGCAGTACTTC. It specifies CASSPDGFYEQYF.

CDR3: CATSDSTGGSSPLHF. The CDR3 DNA follows: TGTGCCACCAGTGATTCCACAGGGGGTAGTTCACCCCTCCACTTT. The chain joins TRBV24-1 to TRBJ1-6; 8 bases are a match to TRBD1. After removal of 2 bases from V and 9 bases from J, the junction contained 5 bases not matched to a gene. This CDR3 region has 15 residues. CDR1 is KGHDR and CDR2 is SFDVKD in the germline V gene.

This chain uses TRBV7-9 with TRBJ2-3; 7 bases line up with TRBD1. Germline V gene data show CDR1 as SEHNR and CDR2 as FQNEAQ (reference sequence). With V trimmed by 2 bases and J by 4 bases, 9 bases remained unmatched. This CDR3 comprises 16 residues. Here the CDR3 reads CASSLMGQQIPDTQYF. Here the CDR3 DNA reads TGTGCCAGCAGCTTAATGGGACAGCAGATTCCAGATACGCAGTATTTT.

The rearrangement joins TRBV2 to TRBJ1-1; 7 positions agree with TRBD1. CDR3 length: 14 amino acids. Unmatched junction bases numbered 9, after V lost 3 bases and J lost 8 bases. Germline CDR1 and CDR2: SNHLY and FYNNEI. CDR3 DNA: TGTGCCAGCAGTGAGTTCGACAGGGAAGACGAAGCTTTCTTT. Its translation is CASSEFDREDEAFF.

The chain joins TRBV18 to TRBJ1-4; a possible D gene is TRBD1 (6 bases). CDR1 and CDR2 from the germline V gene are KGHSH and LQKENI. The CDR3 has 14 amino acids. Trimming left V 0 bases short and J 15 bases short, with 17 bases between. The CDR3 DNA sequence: TGTGCCAGCTCACCACCTGACAGGCCCAATGCGGTGTTTTTT. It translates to CASSPPDRPNAVFF. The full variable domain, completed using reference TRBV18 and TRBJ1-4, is NAGVMQNPRHLVRRRGQEARLRCSPMKGHSHVYWYRQLPEEGLKFMVYLQKENIIDESGMPKERFSAEFPKEGPSILRIQQVVRGDSAAYFCASSPPDRPNAVFFGSGTQLSVL.

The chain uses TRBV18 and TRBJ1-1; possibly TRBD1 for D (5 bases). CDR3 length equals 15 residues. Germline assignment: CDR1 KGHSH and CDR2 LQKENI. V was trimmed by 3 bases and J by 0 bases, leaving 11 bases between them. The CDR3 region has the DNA TGTGCCAGCTCACCGGGGCTGGGCATGAACACTGAAGCTTTCTTT. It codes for CASSPGLGMNTEAFF.

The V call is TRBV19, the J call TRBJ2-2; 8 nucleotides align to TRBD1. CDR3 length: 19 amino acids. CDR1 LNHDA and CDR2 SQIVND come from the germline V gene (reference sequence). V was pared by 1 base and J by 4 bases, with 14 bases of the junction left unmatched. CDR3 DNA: TGTGCCAGTAGTATAGGGAGACAGGGGCTGCGAGGGGGCACCGGGGAGCTGTTTTTT. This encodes CASSIGRQGLRGGTGELFF.

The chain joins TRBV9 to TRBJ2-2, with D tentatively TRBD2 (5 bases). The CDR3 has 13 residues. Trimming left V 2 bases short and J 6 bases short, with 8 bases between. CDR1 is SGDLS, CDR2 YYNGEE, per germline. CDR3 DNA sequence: TGTGCCAGCAGCGTGAGGGTCTCCGGGGAGCTGTTTTTT. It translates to CASSVRVSGELFF.

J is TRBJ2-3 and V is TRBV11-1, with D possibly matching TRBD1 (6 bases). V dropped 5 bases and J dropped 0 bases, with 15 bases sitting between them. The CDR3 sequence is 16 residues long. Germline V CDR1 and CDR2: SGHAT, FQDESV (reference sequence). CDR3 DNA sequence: TGTGCCAGCAGCCCGGACAGCGTTTCTAGCACAGATACGCAGTATTTT. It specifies CASSPDSVSSTDTQYF.

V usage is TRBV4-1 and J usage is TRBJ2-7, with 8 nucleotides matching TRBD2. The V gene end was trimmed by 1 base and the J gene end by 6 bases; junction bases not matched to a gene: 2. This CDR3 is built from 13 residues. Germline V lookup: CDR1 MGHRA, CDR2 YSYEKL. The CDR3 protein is CASSQAGGGEQYF. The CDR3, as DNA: TGCGCCAGCAGCCAAGCGGGGGGGGGCGAGCAGTACTTC.

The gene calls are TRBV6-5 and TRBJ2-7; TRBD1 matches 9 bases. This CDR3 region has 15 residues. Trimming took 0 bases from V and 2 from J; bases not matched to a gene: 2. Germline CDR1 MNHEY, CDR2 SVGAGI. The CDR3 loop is CASSYSGTGTYEQYF. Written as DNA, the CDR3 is TGTGCCAGCAGTTACTCCGGGACAGGGACCTACGAGCAGTACTTC.

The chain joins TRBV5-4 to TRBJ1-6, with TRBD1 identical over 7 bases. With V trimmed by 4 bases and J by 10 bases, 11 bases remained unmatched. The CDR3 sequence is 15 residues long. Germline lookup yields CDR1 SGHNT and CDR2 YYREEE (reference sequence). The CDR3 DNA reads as TGTGCCAGCAGCACCCGGACAGCAGGGGGATCACCCCTCCACTTT. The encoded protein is CASSTRTAGGSPLHF.

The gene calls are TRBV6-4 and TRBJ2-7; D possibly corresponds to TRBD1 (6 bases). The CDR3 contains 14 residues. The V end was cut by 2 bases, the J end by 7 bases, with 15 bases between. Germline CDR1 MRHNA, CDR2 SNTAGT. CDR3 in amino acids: CASSDVWTAWEQYF. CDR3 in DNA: TGTGCCAGCAGTGACGTATGGACAGCCTGGGAGCAGTACTTC.

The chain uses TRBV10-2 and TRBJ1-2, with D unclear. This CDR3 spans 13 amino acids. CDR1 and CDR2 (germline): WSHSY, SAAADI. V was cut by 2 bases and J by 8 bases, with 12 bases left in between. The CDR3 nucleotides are TGCGCCAGCAGTGAGGGGGAGACACGAGGCTACACCTTC. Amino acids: CASSEGETRGYTF.

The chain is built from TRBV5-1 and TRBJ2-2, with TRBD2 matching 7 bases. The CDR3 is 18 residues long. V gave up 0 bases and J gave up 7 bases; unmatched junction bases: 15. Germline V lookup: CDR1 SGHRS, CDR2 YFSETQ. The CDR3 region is CASSLVSFGTTSIGELFF. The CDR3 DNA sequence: TGCGCCAGCAGCTTGGTTAGCTTTGGGACTACCTCCATCGGGGAGCTGTTTTTT. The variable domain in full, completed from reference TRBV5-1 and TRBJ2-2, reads KAGVTQTPRYLIKTRGQQVTLSCSPISGHRSVSWYQQTPGQGLQFLFEYFSETQRNKGNFPGRFSGRQFSNSRSEMNVSTLELGDSALYLCASSLVSFGTTSIGELFFGEGSRLTVL.

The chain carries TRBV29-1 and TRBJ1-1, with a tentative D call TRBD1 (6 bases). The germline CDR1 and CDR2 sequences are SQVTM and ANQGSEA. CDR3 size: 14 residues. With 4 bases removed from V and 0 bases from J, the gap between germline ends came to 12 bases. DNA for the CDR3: TGCAGCGTTGTCCCGGGACATATGAACACTGAAGCTTTCTTT. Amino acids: CSVVPGHMNTEAFF.

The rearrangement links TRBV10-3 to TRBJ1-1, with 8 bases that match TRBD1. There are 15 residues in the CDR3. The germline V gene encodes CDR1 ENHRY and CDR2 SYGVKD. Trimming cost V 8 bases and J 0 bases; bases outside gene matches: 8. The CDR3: CAISRDRPMNTEAFF. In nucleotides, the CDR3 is TGTGCCATCTCCCGGGACAGGCCCATGAACACTGAAGCTTTCTTT.